The 7 T cell receptor beta chains below were found in one sample sequenced in a study of neurological immune-mediated disorders (dated by TCRdb to 2018 to 2020). The method behind the library was 5' RACE. The data were produced on an Illumina HiSeq 2500. TCRdb reran the public reads through fastp at Q25 and MiXCR, keeping productive beta chains. For every CDR3 protein sequence, its rows merge into one entry that carries the most common genes and DNA. This sample is represented by about 39,000 distinct CDR3 sequences; 7.2% of them were singletons. Of the sample, approximately 5.7% falls within the top ten clones. Sequenced sample: CD4+ T cells from blood. The receptors stem from a man aged 50 or older in good health.

In its sample, this clonotype was seen many times. The chain links TRBV18 to TRBJ1-1; D gene unclear. Germline V gene lookup returns CDR1 KGHSH and CDR2 LQKENI. The V and J ends lost 0 bases and 1 base respectively, with 9 bases between them. The CDR3 consists of 15 residues. The DNA of the CDR3 is TGTGCCAGCTCACCACCCGGACGGGAGAACACTGAAGCTTTCTTT. Its protein product is CASSPPGRENTEAFF. The full variable domain, rest sourced from reference TRBV18 and TRBJ1-1, is NAGVMQNPRHLVRRRGQEARLRCSPMKGHSHVYWYRQLPEEGLKFMVYLQKENIIDESGMPKERFSAEFPKEGPSILRIQQVVRGDSAAYFCASSPPGRENTEAFFGQGTRLTVV.

At least ten counts were recorded for this clonotype. V and J are TRBV9 and TRBJ1-5; no clear D gene. V gave up 0 bases and J gave up 2 bases, with 9 bases separating them. This CDR3 region has 15 residues. Per germline, CDR1 SGDLS and CDR2 YYNGEE. The CDR3 DNA follows: TGTGCCAGCAGCGTAGCGGGGATGGGCAATCAGCCCCAGCATTTT. It codes for CASSVAGMGNQPQHF.

This clonotype came up many times. The rearrangement uses TRBV3-1 and TRBJ2-1; D unresolved. The CDR3 runs to 11 residues. CDR1 and CDR2 (germline): LGHDT, YNNKEL (reference sequence). Trimming pared 0 bases from V and 10 bases from J, leaving 4 bases between. The CDR3 protein is CASSQEGEQFF. The CDR3 DNA reads as TGTGCCAGCAGCCAAGAAGGGGAGCAGTTCTTC.

The rearrangement uses TRBV11-2 and TRBJ1-1, with D possibly TRBD1 on 5 matching bases. CDR1 SGHAT and CDR2 FQNNGV come from the germline V gene. V lost 1 base and J 5 bases, leaving 20 bases between the germline ends. The CDR3 has 17 amino acids. The CDR3 sequence: CASSLGSGGRDLTEAFF. The CDR3 bases are TGTGCCAGCAGCTTAGGGAGTGGTGGCAGGGATCTTACTGAAGCTTTCTTT.

This clonotype was seen ten or more times. The rearrangement joins TRBV5-1 to TRBJ2-1; 10 bases map to TRBD2. V shed 0 bases and J 8 bases; nucleotides not matched to a gene: 8. CDR1 SGHRS and CDR2 YFSETQ come from the germline V gene. The CDR3 has 16 residues. CDR3 in DNA: TGCGCCAGCAGCTTGGCAATTAGCGGGGGGCCCGATGAGCAGTTCTTC. The encoded protein is CASSLAISGGPDEQFF.

In this sample, this clonotype turned up many times. J is TRBJ2-1 and V is TRBV7-3; 14 nucleotides agree with TRBD2. The V segment lost 2 bases and the J segment 9 bases; nucleotides outside the gene matches: 6. Germline assignment: CDR1 SGHTA and CDR2 FQGTGA. The CDR3 extends over 16 amino acids. The CDR3 is CASSLEGLAGASEQFF. In nucleotides, the CDR3 is TGTGCCAGCAGCTTAGAGGGACTAGCGGGAGCTAGTGAGCAGTTCTTC.

The sample holds many counts of this clonotype. This sequence joins TRBV28 and TRBJ1-5, with a tentative D call TRBD1 (6 bases). The CDR3 has 16 residues. Trimming removed 5 bases at V and 4 bases at J, with 18 bases between. Germline assignment: CDR1 MDHEN and CDR2 SYDVKM. The CDR3 DNA is TGTGCCAGCAGTCTAGGGGGGGCGTCTTGGAATCAGCCCCAGCATTTT. Translated, it gives CASSLGGASWNQPQHF.